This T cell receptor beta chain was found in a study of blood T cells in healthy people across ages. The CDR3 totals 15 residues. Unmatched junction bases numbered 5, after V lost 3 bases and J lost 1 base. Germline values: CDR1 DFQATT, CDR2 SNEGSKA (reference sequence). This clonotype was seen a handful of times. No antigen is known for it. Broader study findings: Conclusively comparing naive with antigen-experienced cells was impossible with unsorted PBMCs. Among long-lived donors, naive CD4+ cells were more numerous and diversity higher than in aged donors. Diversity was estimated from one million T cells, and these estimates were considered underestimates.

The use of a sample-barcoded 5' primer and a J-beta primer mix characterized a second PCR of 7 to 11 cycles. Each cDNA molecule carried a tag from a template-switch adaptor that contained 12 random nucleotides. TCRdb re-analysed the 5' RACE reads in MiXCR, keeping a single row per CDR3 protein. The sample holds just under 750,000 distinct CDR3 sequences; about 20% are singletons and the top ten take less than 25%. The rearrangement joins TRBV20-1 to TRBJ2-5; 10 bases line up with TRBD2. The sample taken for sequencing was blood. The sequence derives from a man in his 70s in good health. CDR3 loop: CSASISGGIQETQYF. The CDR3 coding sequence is TGCAGTGCTAGCATTAGCGGGGGGATCCAAGAGACCCAGTACTTC.